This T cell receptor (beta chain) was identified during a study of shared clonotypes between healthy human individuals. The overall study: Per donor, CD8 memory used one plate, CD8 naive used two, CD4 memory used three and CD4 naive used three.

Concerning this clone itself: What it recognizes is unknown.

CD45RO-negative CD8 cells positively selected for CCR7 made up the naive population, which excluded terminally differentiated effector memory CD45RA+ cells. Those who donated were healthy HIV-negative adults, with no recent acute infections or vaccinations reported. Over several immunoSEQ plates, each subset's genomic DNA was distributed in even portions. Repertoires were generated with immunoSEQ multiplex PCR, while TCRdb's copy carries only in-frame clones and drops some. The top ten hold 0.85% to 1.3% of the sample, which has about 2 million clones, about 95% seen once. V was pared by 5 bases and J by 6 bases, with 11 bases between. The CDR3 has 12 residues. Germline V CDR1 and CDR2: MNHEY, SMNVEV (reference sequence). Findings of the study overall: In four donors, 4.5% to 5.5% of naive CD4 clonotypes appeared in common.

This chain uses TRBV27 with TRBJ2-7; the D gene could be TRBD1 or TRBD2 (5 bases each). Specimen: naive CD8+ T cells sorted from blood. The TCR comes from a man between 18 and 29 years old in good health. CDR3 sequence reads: CASSTRGLEQYF. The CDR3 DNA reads TGTGCCAGCAGTACGAGGGGCCTCGAGCAGTACTTC.